One sample yielded the 30 T cell receptor beta chains listed below, sequenced in a study of cytomegalovirus exposure and HLA in healthy donors. PCR primers comprised 60 Vbeta and 13 Jbeta primers. Produced via immunoSEQ multiplex PCR; TCRdb's table is partial and in-frame only. The data contain roughly 200,000 clones, roughly 85% of them singletons. Material for sequencing was PBMCs. These receptors were collected from a woman aged 25 to 39 in good health and CMV-seropositive.

This clone has just one count. This chain links TRBV7-2 with TRBJ1-2; TRBD1 aligns across 11 bases. Trimming took 5 bases from V and 5 from J; bases not matched to a gene: 7. The CDR3 covers 15 residues. From germline, CDR1 is SGHTA and CDR2 FQGNSA. CDR3 sequence (DNA): TGTGCCAGCAGCAAGGACAGGGGGCGTTATTATGGCTACACCTTC. It yields the protein CASSKDRGRYYGYTF. Using reference TRBV7-2 and TRBJ1-2 for the parts outside the CDR3, the full variable domain is GAGVSQSPSNKVTEKGKDVELRCDPISGHTALYWYRQSLGQGLEFLIYFQGNSAPDKSGLPSDRFSAERTGGSVSTLTIQRTQQEDSAVYLCASSKDRGRYYGYTFGSGTRLTVV.

The chain joins TRBV6-4 to TRBJ2-2; TRBD1 matches at 7 bases. CDR3 size: 16 residues. Germline V gene data show CDR1 as MRHNA and CDR2 as SNTAGT. V was clipped by 2 bases and J by 0 bases; unmatched bases: 3. CDR3 in DNA: TGTGCCAGCAGTGACACAGGGGACGCGAACACCGGGGAGCTGTTTTTT. As protein: CASSDTGDANTGELFF.

This sequence joins TRBV7-2 and TRBJ2-1; 8 nucleotides align to TRBD2. The CDR3 covers 15 residues. CDR1 and CDR2 (germline): SGHTA, FQGNSA. V trimming: 5 bases; J trimming: 4 bases; junction bases outside the gene matches: 7. CDR3 sequence (DNA): TGTGCCAGCAGCGGCAACGCGGGGGGATACAATGAGCAGTTCTTC. Protein product: CASSGNAGGYNEQFF.

The chain links TRBV7-9 to TRBJ2-4, with no clear D. The CDR3 consists of 16 residues. From germline, CDR1 is SEHNR and CDR2 FQNEAQ (reference sequence). V lost 5 bases, J lost 0 bases, and 14 bases lay in between. The CDR3 DNA follows: TGTGCCAGCAGCCCGAAGTTAGAAATAGCCAAAAACATTCAGTACTTC. It translates to CASSPKLEIAKNIQYF.

The sample holds a few counts of this clone. The chain employs TRBV5-6 and TRBJ2-7, with 9 bases identical to TRBD1. The length of the CDR3 is 14 residues. V shed 0 bases and J 7 bases; nucleotides not matched to a gene: 5. The V gene's germline CDR1 is SGHDT and CDR2 YYEEEE. The CDR3 loop reads CASSLVGQGREQYF. The DNA of the CDR3 is TGTGCCAGCAGCTTGGTGGGACAGGGAAGGGAGCAGTACTTC.

The chain joins TRBV12-5 to TRBJ2-2; 10 bases are a match to TRBD2. The germline V gene encodes CDR1 LGHNT and CDR2 FRNRAP. Trimming at V came to 6 bases and at J to 4 bases, leaving 11 bases not matched to a gene. The CDR3 is 17 amino acids. DNA of the CDR3: TGTGCTAGTGGCAGAGGGACTAGCGCCACGGGCACCGGGGAGCTGTTTTTT. Translated: CASGRGTSATGTGELFF.

Only a few counts were recorded for this clone. The chain is built from TRBV19 and TRBJ2-2, with TRBD2 as a possible D gene (5 bases). Germline CDR1 LNHDA, CDR2 SQIVND (reference sequence). The CDR3 loop spans 14 amino acids. V lost 3 bases and J 1 base, leaving 6 bases between the germline ends. CDR3 in amino acids: CASSITRNTGELFF. For the CDR3, the DNA is TGTGCCAGTAGTATTACTAGGAACACCGGGGAGCTGTTTTTT. Complete variable domain (other parts from reference TRBV19 and TRBJ2-2): DGGITQSPKYLFRKEGQNVTLSCEQNLNHDAMYWYRQDPGQGLRLIYYSQIVNDFQKGDIAEGYSVSREKKESFPLTVTSAQKNPTAFYLCASSITRNTGELFFGEGSRLTVL.

This clone has only one observation. This CDR3 is CASSLMTGSGNQPQHF. The DNA of the CDR3 is TGTGCCAGCAGTTTAATGACAGGGAGTGGCAATCAGCCCCAGCATTTT. The rearrangement joins TRBV27 to TRBJ1-5; the match to TRBD1 covers 7 bases. The CDR3 consists of 16 residues. Germline CDR1 and CDR2: MNHEY and SMNVEV (reference sequence). V shed 2 bases, J shed 2 bases, and the junction held 6 bases outside the gene matches.

Here the CDR3 reads CASRTSGDGEQFF. CDR3 nucleotides: TGCGCCAGCAGAACCTCAGGGGATGGAGAGCAGTTCTTC. This chain uses TRBV10-2 with TRBJ2-1; TRBD1 is a possible D gene (6 bases). The V end was cut by 6 bases, the J end by 10 bases, with 16 bases between. From germline, CDR1 is WSHSY and CDR2 SAAADI. The CDR3 contains 13 residues.

The rearrangement uses TRBV9 and TRBJ2-7, with 7 bases aligning to TRBD2. CDR1 is SGDLS and CDR2 is YYNGEE in the germline V gene. V trimming: 0 bases; J trimming: 4 bases; junction bases outside the gene matches: 7. This CDR3 has 15 residues. CDR3 region: CASSVEREGSYEQYF. Here the CDR3 DNA reads TGTGCCAGCAGCGTAGAGAGGGAGGGAAGTTACGAGCAGTACTTC.

The chain employs TRBV4-1 and TRBJ1-5; weak D call: TRBD1 (6 bases). The length of the CDR3 is 15 residues. Germline values: CDR1 MGHRA, CDR2 YSYEKL. Deletions cut 5 bases from V and 2 bases from J, with 13 bases between. CDR3 in DNA: TGCGCCAGCAGCTATGGCCCAGGGGGCAATCAGCCCCAGCATTTT. It specifies CASSYGPGGNQPQHF.

The chain joins TRBV4-1 to TRBJ2-7; 8 bases line up with TRBD1. Germline V gene sequence: CDR1 MGHRA, CDR2 YSYEKL. V gave up 3 bases and J gave up 4 bases; unmatched junction bases: 8. The CDR3 covers 15 residues. DNA of the CDR3: TGCGCCAGCAGCCACAACCGGGACAGGAGATACGAGCAGTACTTC. Its translation is CASSHNRDRRYEQYF.

This clone was counted between two and nine times. J is TRBJ2-3 and V is TRBV11-3; TRBD2 matches 7 bases. V trimming: 5 bases; J trimming: 4 bases; junction bases outside the gene matches: 21. Looked up from germline, CDR1 is SGHNT and CDR2 is YENEEA. The length of the CDR3 is 19 residues. CDR3 coding DNA: TGTGCCAGCAGCCCCACGAGTCATTTAGCGGGTACGTCTCCAGATACGCAGTATTTT. It is translated as CASSPTSHLAGTSPDTQYF.

This chain connects TRBV7-6 to TRBJ2-7, with 8 bases aligning to TRBD2. The CDR3 sequence is 16 residues long. Germline CDR1 is SGHVS and CDR2 is FNYEAQ. Trimming at V came to 4 bases and at J to 1 base, leaving 9 bases not matched to a gene. The CDR3 reads CASSSPYSGASYEQYF. The CDR3 DNA reads TGTGCCAGCAGCTCCCCGTATAGCGGGGCATCCTACGAGCAGTACTTC. Full variable domain (remainder filled in from reference TRBV7-6 and TRBJ2-7): GAGVSQSPRYKVTKRGQDVALRCDPISGHVSLYWYRQALGQGPEFLTYFNYEAQQDKSGLPNDRFSAERPEGSISTLTIQRTEQRDSAMYRCASSSPYSGASYEQYFGPGTRLTVT.

V gene TRBV29-1 combines with J gene TRBJ1-2; possible D gene TRBD1, 5 bases. The germline V and J ends were trimmed by 7 bases and 5 bases, with 14 bases remaining between them. The CDR3 contains 12 residues. Germline V gene lookup returns CDR1 SQVTM and CDR2 ANQGSEA. CDR3: CSAGGWAYGYTF. In DNA, the CDR3 is TGCAGCGCGGGGGGGTGGGCGTATGGCTACACCTTC.

The chain has TRBV5-6 and TRBJ2-2, with D possibly matching TRBD2 (5 bases). Germline V gives CDR1 SGHDT, CDR2 YYEEEE. This CDR3 region has 13 residues. V gave up 4 bases and J gave up 7 bases, with 11 bases separating them. The DNA for the CDR3 is TGTGCCAGCAGCCTGACGGGGTACGGGGAGCTGTTTTTT. Its translation is CASSLTGYGELFF.

The count of this clone is one. The chain recombines TRBV11-3 with TRBJ1-1; the match to TRBD1 covers 8 bases. The CDR3 sequence is 14 residues long. V was clipped by 5 bases and J by 5 bases; unmatched bases: 7. The germline V gene encodes CDR1 SGHNT and CDR2 YENEEA. CDR3 in amino acids: CASSARGRGTEAFF. DNA of the CDR3: TGTGCCAGCAGCGCCAGGGGGCGGGGGACTGAAGCTTTCTTT. The whole variable domain, filled in from reference TRBV11-3 and TRBJ1-1, reads EAGVVQSPRYKIIEKKQPVAFWCNPISGHNTLYWYLQNLGQGPELLIRYENEEAVDDSQLPKDRFSAERLKGVDSTLKIQPAELGDSAVYLCASSARGRGTEAFFGQGTRLTVV.

This chain's CDR3 is CASSQQESNTEAFF. For the CDR3, the DNA is TGTGCCAGCAGCCAACAGGAGTCGAACACTGAAGCTTTCTTT. The V and J genes are TRBV6-1 and TRBJ1-1; possibly TRBD1 for D (5 bases). V lost 6 bases and J lost 1, with 12 bases in between. CDR1 is MNHNS, CDR2 SASEGT, per germline. This CDR3 has 14 residues.

V gene TRBV6-5 combines with J gene TRBJ1-5; 8 bases match TRBD1. V was clipped by 4 bases and J by 6 bases; unmatched bases: 5. In germline, CDR1 is MNHEY, CDR2 SVGAGI. The CDR3 extends over 14 amino acids. The CDR3: CASSSTGVGQPQHF. DNA for the CDR3: TGTGCCAGCAGTTCGACAGGGGTGGGTCAGCCCCAGCATTTT.

The gene calls are TRBV2 and TRBJ1-2, with 10 bases lining up with TRBD1. Trimming removed 6 bases from V and 7 bases from J; junction bases left unmatched: 2. Germline CDR1 SNHLY, CDR2 FYNNEI. The CDR3 has 12 residues. CDR3 sequence: CASSGQGGGYTF. For the CDR3, the DNA is TGTGCCAGCAGCGGACAGGGGGGTGGCTACACCTTC.

The V gene is TRBV19, the J gene TRBJ2-2, with 10 nucleotides matching TRBD1. The CDR3 is made up of 15 amino acids. Germline lookup yields CDR1 LNHDA and CDR2 SQIVND (reference sequence). V gave up 10 bases and J gave up 5 bases; unmatched junction bases: 10. CDR3 sequence: CATRQGAMGTGELFF. The DNA for the CDR3 is TGTGCCACCAGACAGGGGGCAATGGGGACCGGGGAGCTGTTTTTT.

The J gene is TRBJ2-2, the V gene TRBV4-3, with a tentative D call TRBD1 (8 bases). CDR1 and CDR2 from the germline V gene are LGHNA and YSLEER. The CDR3 has 16 residues. Trimming removed 1 base from V and 6 bases from J, with 15 bases in between. The CDR3 DNA sequence: TGCGCCAGCAGCCAAGGGAGGACAGGGAGGGCCGGGGAGCTGTTTTTT. This translates into CASSQGRTGRAGELFF.

The CDR3 sequence: CASSETGNSNQPQHF. Here the CDR3 DNA reads TGTGCCAGCAGCGAGACGGGGAATAGCAATCAGCCCCAGCATTTT. The rearrangement uses TRBV9 and TRBJ1-5; D call uncertain. V was clipped by 3 bases and J by 0 bases, with 10 bases between them. The CDR3 has 15 amino acids. Germline V gene sequence: CDR1 SGDLS, CDR2 YYNGEE.

This sequence joins TRBV4-2 and TRBJ1-6; TRBD1 is a possible D gene (5 bases). Germline loops: CDR1 LGHNA, CDR2 YNFKEQ. The CDR3 loop spans 16 amino acids. V was pared by 4 bases and J by 7 bases, with 17 bases between. DNA of the CDR3: TGTGCCAGCAGCCGATTAGGACAAGAACACAATTCACCCCTCCACTTT. As protein: CASSRLGQEHNSPLHF.

In this sample, this clone turned up a few times. This chain uses TRBV2 with TRBJ2-7, with 7 nucleotides matching TRBD1. With 3 bases clipped from V and 4 bases from J, the junction kept 6 bases outside the gene matches. The CDR3 covers 14 residues. CDR1 is SNHLY, CDR2 FYNNEI, per germline. The CDR3 DNA reads TGTGCCAGCAGTGAGACAGGGTTCGGTTACGAGCAGTACTTC. This gives the protein CASSETGFGYEQYF.

The chain employs TRBV5-1 and TRBJ1-2; TRBD1 agrees at 7 bases. This CDR3 is 15 amino acids long. J lost 3 bases, V lost 4 bases, and 9 bases had no gene match. Germline V gene data show CDR1 as SGHRS and CDR2 as YFSETQ. CDR3 in DNA: TGCGCCAGCAGCCTAAGACAGGGCCTAGACTATGGCTACACCTTC. Translating gives CASSLRQGLDYGYTF.

The V gene is TRBV14, the J gene TRBJ2-2, with a weak D call TRBD2 (6 bases). Germline values: CDR1 SGHDN, CDR2 FVKESK. V lost 3 bases and J 2 bases, leaving 7 bases between the germline ends. The CDR3 contains 14 residues. In nucleotides, the CDR3 is TGTGCCAGCAGCCATGCGGGAAACACCGGGGAGCTGTTTTTT. It yields the protein CASSHAGNTGELFF.

This clone showed up just once. V is TRBV7-9 and J is TRBJ2-7; D may be TRBD2 (6 bases). Germline V CDR1 and CDR2: SEHNR, FQNEAQ (reference sequence). V shed 2 bases and J shed 7 bases, with 18 bases lying between them. The CDR3 length is 15 residues. The CDR3 reads CASSLPSDRLREQYF. For the CDR3, the DNA is TGTGCCAGCAGCTTACCTAGCGACCGATTGAGGGAGCAGTACTTC.

This clone was detected only a few times. The CDR3 bases are TGTGCCAGCATTTTTGAGTTGGGACTCTACGAGCAGTACTTC. Translating it yields CASIFELGLYEQYF. The chain combines TRBV2 with TRBJ2-7, with D perhaps matching TRBD2 (6 bases). The germline V gene encodes CDR1 SNHLY and CDR2 FYNNEI. V was cut by 7 bases and J by 3 bases, with 16 bases left in between. The CDR3 spans 14 residues.

This chain uses TRBV10-3 with TRBJ2-1; TRBD1 matches at 8 bases. J gave up 6 bases and V 3 bases, and 4 bases lay outside the gene matches. The CDR3 extends over 14 amino acids. Germline V lookup: CDR1 ENHRY, CDR2 SYGVKD. The CDR3 spells CAISDRTGSNEQFF. The CDR3 bases are TGTGCCATCAGTGACCGGACAGGGAGCAATGAGCAGTTCTTC.